A single sample gave rise to the 20 T cell receptor beta chains below, sequenced in a study of radiation and T cells in renal cell carcinoma. Indicated time point: blood 4 weeks post-SBRT, at nephrectomy. Treatment denoted: 15 Gy SBRT to primary tumor, nephrectomy 4 weeks later. The protocol was immunoSEQ multiplex PCR, while the TCRdb copy is restricted to in-frame clones and leaves out a portion. The sample shows 140,000 or so clones, around 88% of them seen only once. Here the sequenced sample was blood, taken from a patient whose treatment included radiotherapy and nephrectomy. The receptors shown here come from a woman aged 50 to 65 with renal cell carcinoma.

This sequence joins TRBV30 and TRBJ2-2; D possibly corresponds to TRBD1 (5 bases). The germline V and J ends were trimmed by 2 bases and 0 bases, with 22 bases remaining between them. Germline CDR1 is GTSNPN and CDR2 is SVGIG (reference sequence). CDR3 length: 19 amino acids. In DNA form, the CDR3 reads TGTGCCTGGAGTTTCAGCCAGCTCGGACACTTGACGAACACCGGGGAGCTGTTTTTT. It encodes CAWSFSQLGHLTNTGELFF.

The V gene is TRBV10-2, the J gene TRBJ2-3; D gene uncertain. This CDR3 comprises 14 residues. CDR1 is WSHSY, CDR2 SAAADI, per germline. V lost 5 bases and J 0 bases, leaving 9 bases between the germline ends. The CDR3 loop reads CASSLGSSTDTQYF. CDR3 bases: TGCGCCAGCAGTCTGGGATCTAGCACAGATACGCAGTATTTT.

The chain combines TRBV10-3 with TRBJ2-7; maybe TRBD2 (6 bases). CDR3 length: 13 residues. Germline V CDR1 and CDR2: ENHRY, SYGVKD. The V end lost 6 bases, the J end lost 6 bases, and 15 bases lay between the germline ends. CDR3 sequence (DNA): TGTGCCATCAGGGTCGGGAGTGAGGGCGAGCAGTACTTC. Translated, it gives CAIRVGSEGEQYF.

This clone turned up a few times. This chain uses TRBV19 with TRBJ2-7; 7 bases are a match to TRBD2. Germline trimming cut 4 bases from V and 3 bases from J; bases unmatched to any gene: 12. The CDR3 sequence is 16 residues long. Looked up from germline, CDR1 is LNHDA and CDR2 is SQIVND (reference sequence). CDR3 loop: CASSTRSGQSSYEQYF. In nucleotides, the CDR3 is TGTGCCAGTAGTACCCGTAGCGGGCAAAGTAGCTACGAGCAGTACTTC.

This rearrangement joins TRBV28 to TRBJ2-3, with D perhaps matching TRBD1 (6 bases). The CDR3 contains 14 residues. Germline loops: CDR1 MDHEN, CDR2 SYDVKM. Trimming cost V 3 bases and J 4 bases, with 11 bases left between them. CDR3 in amino acids: CASSFGTNADTQYF. The DNA of the CDR3 is TGTGCCAGCAGTTTTGGGACAAACGCAGATACGCAGTATTTT.

With regard to this clone: Other DNA sequences in this sample translate to the same CDR3. V is TRBV19 and J is TRBJ1-5; D may be TRBD1 (6 bases). The germline V and J ends were trimmed by 1 base and 4 bases, with 14 bases remaining between them. CDR1 and CDR2 from the germline V gene are LNHDA and SQIVND (reference sequence). The CDR3 has 16 residues. The CDR3 DNA reads TGTGCCAGTAGTATAGTGGGGGGGCGGGGGAATCAGCCCCAGCATTTT. Encoded protein: CASSIVGGRGNQPQHF.

The rearrangement links TRBV7-2 to TRBJ1-6; 7 nucleotides match TRBD1. CDR1 is SGHTA, CDR2 FQGNSA, per germline. This CDR3 spans 17 amino acids. V lost 5 bases, J lost 0 bases, and 7 bases stayed unmatched. CDR3 nucleotides: TGTGCCAGCAGCACGAGACAGGGCGGCTCCTATAATTCACCCCTCCACTTT. It codes for CASSTRQGGSYNSPLHF.

The chain joins TRBV7-9 to TRBJ2-7; tentative D call: TRBD2 (5 bases). CDR3 length: 14 residues. From germline, CDR1 is SEHNR and CDR2 FQNEAQ (reference sequence). The V and J ends lost 1 base and 5 bases respectively, with 12 bases between them. The CDR3 is CASSLDLRVDEQYF. CDR3 sequence (DNA): TGTGCCAGCAGCTTAGATTTGCGGGTCGACGAGCAGTACTTC. The whole variable domain, remainder taken from reference TRBV7-9 and TRBJ2-7, is DTGVSQNPRHKITKRGQNVTFRCDPISEHNRLYWYRQTLGQGPEFLTYFQNEAQLEKSRLLSDRFSAERPKGSFSTLEIQRTEQGDSAMYLCASSLDLRVDEQYFGPGTRLTVT.

In this sample, this clone turned up once. This chain connects TRBV10-3 to TRBJ1-3; tentative D call: TRBD1 (5 bases). Germline CDR1 and CDR2: ENHRY and SYGVKD. Trimming took off 4 bases at V and 0 bases at J, with 7 bases between the two ends. The CDR3 is 14 residues long. The CDR3: CAISGGVSGNTIYF. CDR3 nucleotides: TGTGCCATCAGTGGAGGGGTCTCTGGAAACACCATATATTTT.

Of note for this clone: This specimen includes other DNA sequences encoding the same CDR3. The chain uses TRBV9 and TRBJ2-5; the D gene is possibly TRBD1 (6 bases). The V gene lost 0 bases and the J gene lost 0 bases, with 6 bases spanning the gap. CDR3 size: 14 residues. Germline CDR1 reads SGDLS; CDR2 reads YYNGEE. The CDR3 DNA reads TGTGCCAGCAGCGTAGCAGGGGACCAAGAGACCCAGTACTTC. It yields the protein CASSVAGDQETQYF.

Written as DNA, the CDR3 is TGTGCCAGTACTAATGTCGGGACGTCCTATGGCTACACCTTC. Protein: CASTNVGTSYGYTF. The chain couples TRBV19 to TRBJ1-2, with D possibly TRBD1 on 5 matching bases. Trimming removed 7 bases from V and 4 bases from J, with 16 bases in between. This CDR3 contains 14 residues. Germline values: CDR1 LNHDA, CDR2 SQIVND (reference sequence).

This clone was detected only once. This chain joins TRBV5-1 and TRBJ2-5; 12 nucleotides agree with TRBD2. The CDR3 loop spans 15 amino acids. Unmatched junction bases numbered 4, after V lost 2 bases and J lost 5 bases. Germline V lookup: CDR1 SGHRS, CDR2 YFSETQ. The CDR3 nucleotides read TGCGCCAGCAGCTTTGGACTAGCGGGATTTGAGACCCAGTACTTC. This gives the protein CASSFGLAGFETQYF.

This clone was observed a single time. This chain connects TRBV28 to TRBJ1-1, with 10 positions matching TRBD1. From germline, CDR1 is MDHEN and CDR2 SYDVKM. J lost 7 bases, V lost 5 bases, and 13 bases had no gene match. The CDR3 loop spans 16 amino acids. As DNA, the CDR3 is TGTGCCAGCAGTCCCCACCCGGGACAGGGGTATGGTGAAGCTTTCTTT. Translation gives CASSPHPGQGYGEAFF.

This clone appeared once. This chain uses TRBV5-1 with TRBJ1-1; D is ambiguous. The CDR3 has 16 residues. V was cut by 4 bases and J by 0 bases, with 16 bases left in between. CDR1 is SGHRS, CDR2 YFSETQ, per germline. The CDR3 DNA follows: TGCGCCAGCAGCGATCCGGAAGGGTTTATGAACACTGAAGCTTTCTTT. Encoded protein: CASSDPEGFMNTEAFF.

The chain couples TRBV30 to TRBJ2-3; D possibly corresponds to TRBD1 (5 bases). V gave up 5 bases and J gave up 0 bases, with 6 bases separating them. Germline CDR1 reads GTSNPN; CDR2 reads SVGIG (reference sequence). The CDR3 spans 12 residues. In nucleotides, the CDR3 is TGTGCCTGGGGGGCTAGCACAGATACGCAGTATTTT. It codes for CAWGASTDTQYF.

This chain joins TRBV5-1 and TRBJ1-1, with D unresolved. This CDR3 is 14 amino acids long. The V gene's germline CDR1 is SGHRS and CDR2 YFSETQ. Trimming shortened V by 4 bases and J by 5 bases, and 15 bases separated the two germline ends. Written as DNA, the CDR3 is TGCGCCAGCAGCCTAGATACCGGGAGGACTGAAGCTTTCTTT. Protein product: CASSLDTGRTEAFF.

The CDR3, as DNA: TGTGCCAGTAGCCCTAGCGGGAACTCCTACAATGAGCAGTTCTTC. Its translation: CASSPSGNSYNEQFF. V is TRBV19 and J is TRBJ2-1; 9 bases are shared with TRBD2. The CDR3 consists of 15 residues. After removal of 6 bases from V and 0 bases from J, the junction contained 3 bases not matched to a gene. Germline CDR1 reads LNHDA; CDR2 reads SQIVND (reference sequence).

This clone was seen just once. This chain joins TRBV7-8 and TRBJ2-1, with 12 bases identical to TRBD1. V lost 5 bases and J lost 6; bases outside the gene matches: 2. This CDR3 region has 14 residues. The germline CDR1 and CDR2 sequences are SGHVS and FQNEAQ. The CDR3: CASSEGQGANEQFF. CDR3 sequence (DNA): TGTGCCAGCAGCGAGGGACAGGGGGCCAATGAGCAGTTCTTC.

The chain has TRBV9 and TRBJ1-1, with 8 bases aligning to TRBD1. CDR1 SGDLS and CDR2 YYNGEE come from the germline V gene. CDR3 length: 14 residues. V lost 0 bases, J lost 3 bases, and 1 base stayed unmatched. CDR3 sequence: CASSVDRGDTEAFF. In DNA form, the CDR3 reads TGTGCCAGCAGCGTAGACAGGGGGGACACTGAAGCTTTCTTT. The variable domain in full, completed from reference TRBV9 and TRBJ1-1, reads DSGVTQTPKHLITATGQRVTLRCSPRSGDLSVYWYQQSLDQGLQFLIQYYNGEERAKGNILERFSAQQFPDLHSELNLSSLELGDSALYFCASSVDRGDTEAFFGQGTRLTVV.

This clone showed up just a few times. The chain couples TRBV19 to TRBJ1-2, with D perhaps TRBD1 (6 bases). The CDR3 covers 13 residues. The V gene's germline CDR1 is LNHDA and CDR2 SQIVND (reference sequence). The ends were cut back, 7 bases at V and 7 bases at J, with 16 bases in the middle. The CDR3: CASTRRGQRGYTF. In nucleotides, the CDR3 is TGTGCCAGTACCCGACGGGGGCAACGTGGCTACACCTTC.